This entry is about one T cell receptor (beta chain). Per the germline V gene, CDR1 is SGHVS and CDR2 is FNYEAQ. This CDR3 is 15 amino acids long. This specimen comes from a study of T cells expressing NK-cell markers. Study information: HCMV serostatus: seven of eight sequenced donors positive, one negative.

TCRdb processed the 5' RACE reads again and assigns one entry to each CDR3 protein, with no DNA. This sample's table has some 150,000 distinct CDR3 sequences. This chain links TRBV7-6 with TRBJ2-3; TCRdb lists TRBD1, though no DNA is available to test this call. The sequence derives from a man aged 18-30 years in good health. Sequencing input: blood T cells: a sorted CD56 or NKG2C T cell subset, CD4+ or CD8+ T cells, or bulk PBMC T cells (not recorded which). CDR3 in amino acids: CASSGAGSSTDTQYF.